This TCR beta chain is from a study of cytomegalovirus exposure and HLA in healthy donors. Primers: 60 Vbeta forward and 13 Jbeta reverse. Profiled with immunoSEQ multiplex PCR; TCRdb holds only in-frame clones, not every one. Of fewer than 110,000 clones detected, around 66% appear once; the ten largest clones hold more than 3%. Germline CDR1 KGHSH, CDR2 LQKENI. This CDR3 is built from 14 residues. With 1 base clipped from V and 6 bases from J, the junction kept 2 bases outside the gene matches. Material: PBMCs. The source of this sequence is a woman aged 45 to 65 in good health and CMV-seronegative. The chain uses TRBV18 and TRBJ2-2, with 7 bases matching TRBD1. This chain's CDR3 is CASSPRQGSGELFF. CDR3 sequence (DNA): TGTGCCAGCTCACCACGACAGGGATCCGGGGAGCTGTTTTTT.